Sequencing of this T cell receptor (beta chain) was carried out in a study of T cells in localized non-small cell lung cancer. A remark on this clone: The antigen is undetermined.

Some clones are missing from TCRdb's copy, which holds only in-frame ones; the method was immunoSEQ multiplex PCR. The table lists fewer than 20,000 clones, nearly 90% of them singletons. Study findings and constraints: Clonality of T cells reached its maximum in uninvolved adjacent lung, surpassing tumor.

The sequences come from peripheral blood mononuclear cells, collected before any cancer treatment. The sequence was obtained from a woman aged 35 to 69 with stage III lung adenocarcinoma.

CDR3 residues: CASSVAVRGYNEQFF. CDR3 sequence (DNA): TGTGCCAGCAGCGTAGCGGTCAGGGGTTACAATGAGCAGTTCTTC. The rearrangement uses TRBV9 and TRBJ2-1, with D possibly TRBD1 on 6 matching bases. Germline CDR1 and CDR2: SGDLS and YYNGEE. This CDR3 is 15 amino acids long. V gave up 0 bases and J gave up 4 bases, with 11 bases separating them.